The 5 T cell receptor beta chains below all came from one sample that was sequenced in a study of sequential checkpoint blockade in melanoma. The sample's treatment: randomized to nivolumab then ipilimumab (arm A) or the reverse (arm B). Produced via immunoSEQ multiplex PCR; TCRdb's table is partial and in-frame only. The table shows about 21,000 clones, with more than 80% occurring only once. Specimen: CD8+ T cells sorted from blood (inferred from file names), collected from a patient given nivolumab and ipilimumab in sequence. These receptors came from a human donor with melanoma.

This clone is judged medium-sized. This sample also contains other DNA sequences that code for the same CDR3. The chain combines TRBV9 with TRBJ2-7, with 10 bases lining up with TRBD2. Germline values: CDR1 SGDLS, CDR2 YYNGEE. The V and J ends lost 0 bases and 3 bases, in that order; junction bases with no gene match: 3. CDR3 length: 15 residues. The CDR3 is CASSVEGLASYEQYF. Here the CDR3 DNA reads TGTGCCAGCAGCGTAGAGGGACTAGCGAGCTACGAGCAGTACTTC. The full variable domain, rest sourced from reference TRBV9 and TRBJ2-7, is DSGVTQTPKHLITATGQRVTLRCSPRSGDLSVYWYQQSLDQGLQFLIQYYNGEERAKGNILERFSAQQFPDLHSELNLSSLELGDSALYFCASSVEGLASYEQYFGPGTRLTVT.

This rearrangement joins TRBV13 to TRBJ1-1; D is unclear. Trimming pared 9 bases from V and 6 bases from J, leaving 11 bases between. Germline values: CDR1 PRHDT, CDR2 FYEKMQ (reference sequence). The CDR3 contains 11 residues. The CDR3 sequence: CASREGPEAFF. The CDR3 bases are TGTGCCAGTCGGGAGGGCCCTGAAGCTTTCTTT. The whole variable domain, filled in from reference TRBV13 and TRBJ1-1, reads AAGVIQSPRHLIKEKRETATLKCYPIPRHDTVYWYQQGPGQDPQFLISFYEKMQSDKGSIPDRFSAQQFSDYHSELNMSSLELGDSALYFCASREGPEAFFGQGTRLTVV.

The chain links TRBV7-9 to TRBJ2-2; 10 positions agree with TRBD2. With V trimmed by 5 bases and J by 6 bases, 15 bases remained unmatched. CDR3 length: 18 amino acids. Germline V gives CDR1 SEHNR, CDR2 FQNEAQ (reference sequence). CDR3 DNA sequence: TGTGCCAGCAGCACAAGGGGCGTTAGCGGGAGGAGTGCCGGGGAGCTGTTTTTT. This gives the protein CASSTRGVSGRSAGELFF. The whole variable domain, remainder taken from reference TRBV7-9 and TRBJ2-2, is DTGVSQNPRHKITKRGQNVTFRCDPISEHNRLYWYRQTLGQGPEFLTYFQNEAQLEKSRLLSDRFSAERPKGSFSTLEIQRTEQGDSAMYLCASSTRGVSGRSAGELFFGEGSRLTVL.

V gene TRBV6-6 combines with J gene TRBJ1-2, with TRBD1 as a possible D gene (6 bases). The CDR3 consists of 16 residues. V was cut by 5 bases and J by 4 bases, with 20 bases left in between. CDR1 is MNHNY, CDR2 SVGAGI, per germline (reference sequence). CDR3 loop: CASSLKPEGVGYGYTF. CDR3 in DNA: TGTGCCAGCAGTCTAAAACCTGAGGGGGTCGGCTATGGCTACACCTTC.

In DNA, the CDR3 is TGTGCCAGCTGTCGTGGGGGAGGACAGGGGTACGAGCAGTACTTC. This gives the protein CASCRGGGQGYEQYF. The chain employs TRBV7-2 and TRBJ2-7; 9 bases line up with TRBD1. The CDR3 extends over 15 amino acids. V lost 8 bases, J lost 4 bases, and 12 bases stayed unmatched. In germline, CDR1 is SGHTA, CDR2 FQGNSA.